The 8 T cell receptor beta chains presented below share a single source sample, sequenced in a study of T-cell reconstitution after alpha-beta-depleted transplantation in children. General study points: The authors attributed T-cell counts and diversity one year after transplant mostly to newly produced T cells.

No cognate antigen is known for these TCRs. The TCRbeta library incorporated unique molecular identifiers. TCRdb processed the PCR reads anew with MiXCR; each CDR3 protein has one entry. The table lists about 300,000 distinct CDR3 sequences, about 7.3% of them singletons, with approximately 9.6% in the top ten. The sequences come from peripheral blood, collected 360 days after TCRalphabeta/CD19-depleted stem cell transplant. These receptors were obtained from a female patient aged 2-15 years who had a stem cell transplant for Fanconi anemia, so the T cells may come from the graft donor.

This clonotype was counted a few times. The chain combines TRBV7-3 with TRBJ2-5; tentatively, D is TRBD2 (5 bases). V was shortened by 6 bases and J by 3 bases, with 11 bases between the two germline ends. CDR3 length: 13 amino acids. CDR1 is SGHTA, CDR2 FQGTGA, per germline. The CDR3 here is CASSTDGEETQYF. CDR3 DNA sequence: TGTGCCAGCAGTACCGACGGGGAAGAGACCCAGTACTTC.

The genes are TRBV11-2 and TRBJ2-7, with D maybe TRBD1 (6 bases). Per the germline V gene, CDR1 is SGHAT and CDR2 is FQNNGV. Trimming took off 3 bases at V and 0 bases at J, with 9 bases between the two ends. The CDR3 sequence is 14 residues long. The CDR3 sequence: CASSFGGHSYEQYF. CDR3 bases: TGTGCCAGCAGCTTTGGGGGACACTCCTACGAGCAGTACTTC. The whole variable domain, remainder taken from reference TRBV11-2 and TRBJ2-7, is EAGVAQSPRYKIIEKRQSVAFWCNPISGHATLYWYQQILGQGPKLLIQFQNNGVVDDSQLPKDRFSAERLKGVDSTLKIQPAKLEDSAVYLCASSFGGHSYEQYFGPGTRLTVT.

This clonotype has at least ten counts. The chain is built from TRBV12-3 or TRBV12-4 and TRBJ1-2; D gene uncertain. The ends were cut back, 1 base at V and 6 bases at J, with 6 bases in the middle. The CDR3 is 12 residues long. CDR3 loop: CASSLGVHGYTF. The CDR3 DNA reads TGTGCCAGCAGTTTAGGGGTTCATGGCTACACCTTC.

V gene TRBV3-1 combines with J gene TRBJ2-2, with D possibly matching TRBD1 (6 bases). The CDR3 spans 14 residues. Trimming removed 1 base from V and 7 bases from J, with 10 bases in between. In germline, CDR1 is LGHDT, CDR2 YNNKEL (reference sequence). CDR3 amino acids: CASSQGTGFGELFF. The CDR3 region has the DNA TGTGCCAGCAGCCAAGGTACAGGGTTCGGGGAGCTGTTTTTT.

The chain recombines TRBV5-1 with TRBJ1-4; TRBD1 might be the D (6 bases). The CDR3 runs to 14 residues. CDR1 and CDR2 from the germline V gene are SGHRS and YFSETQ. Trimming pared 1 base from V and 7 bases from J, leaving 11 bases between. The CDR3 region is CASSLSGGAEKLFF. CDR3 bases: TGCGCCAGCAGCTTGAGCGGGGGCGCTGAAAAACTGTTTTTT.

At least ten counts were recorded for this clonotype. The rearrangement links TRBV15 to TRBJ2-7; TRBD2 matches at 10 bases. V lost 6 bases, J lost 3 bases, and 11 bases stayed unmatched. The CDR3 covers 16 residues. From germline, CDR1 is LNHNV and CDR2 YYDKDF (reference sequence). This CDR3 reads CATSLAGDYSHYEQYF. In DNA, the CDR3 is TGTGCCACCAGTCTAGCGGGGGACTACTCCCACTACGAGCAGTACTTC.

This clonotype came up a few times. This likely comes from a read error, as the CDR3 has no conserved phenylalanine or tryptophan at its end. The DNA is left out, because the CDR3 cannot be placed on it with certainty; the CDR3 is given as TCRdb lists it. The rearrangement joins TRBV6-5 to TRBJ2-1; the table assigns TRBD2, which was not confirmed against the DNA. The CDR3 has 9 residues if both end residues are counted. Germline lookup yields CDR1 MNHEY and CDR2 SVGAGI. The CDR3 spells CASSRTRGR.

The CDR3 DNA sequence: TGTGCCAGCAGCCCTACGGGGGTTTCAGCGAACACTGAAGCTTTCTTT. Its translation: CASSPTGVSANTEAFF. The chain has TRBV7-3 and TRBJ1-1; a possible D gene is TRBD1 (5 bases). Between the trimmed V and J ends, which lost 5 bases and 1 base, there was a span of 17 bases. The CDR3 extends over 16 amino acids. From germline, CDR1 is SGHTA and CDR2 FQGTGA.